This T cell receptor (beta chain) was identified in a study of blood T cell repertoires in COVID-19. Background on the study: Specimens from acute and convalescent COVID-19 originated in the United States, Italy and Spain. T cells, B-cell-depleted T cells, or PBMCs provided the cDNA or gDNA that served as material.

V lost 2 bases, J lost 6 bases, and 8 bases lay in between. This CDR3 spans 13 amino acids. CDR1 is SGHDT, CDR2 YYEEEE, per germline. Per the original data handling: Estimates of nucleated cell counts were drawn from the amplification of reference gene primers. Produced via immunoSEQ multiplex PCR; TCRdb's table is partial and in-frame only. D and trimming come from the DNA, and the V and J calls and clone size come from that table. The table has about 170,000 clones, 82% seen once. This TCR was sampled from an elderly woman with active or convalescent COVID-19. The chain uses TRBV5-6 and TRBJ1-4, with D perhaps matching TRBD1 (5 bases). The material sequenced was peripheral blood. CDR3 protein: CASSFGGDEKLFF. The CDR3 nucleotides are TGTGCCAGCAGCTTTGGAGGGGATGAAAAACTGTTTTTT.